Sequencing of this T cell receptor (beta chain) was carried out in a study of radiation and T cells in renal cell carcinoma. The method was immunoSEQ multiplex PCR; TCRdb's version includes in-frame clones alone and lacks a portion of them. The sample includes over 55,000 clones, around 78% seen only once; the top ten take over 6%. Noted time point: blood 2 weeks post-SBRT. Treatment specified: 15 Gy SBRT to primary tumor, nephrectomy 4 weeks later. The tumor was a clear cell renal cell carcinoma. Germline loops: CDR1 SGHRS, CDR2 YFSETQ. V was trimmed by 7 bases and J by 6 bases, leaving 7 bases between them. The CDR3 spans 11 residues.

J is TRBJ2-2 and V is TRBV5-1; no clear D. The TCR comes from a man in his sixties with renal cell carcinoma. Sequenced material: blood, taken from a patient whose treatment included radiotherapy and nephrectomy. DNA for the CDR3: TGCGCCAGCTTGGAAGCCGGGGAGCTGTTTTTT. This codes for CASLEAGELFF.